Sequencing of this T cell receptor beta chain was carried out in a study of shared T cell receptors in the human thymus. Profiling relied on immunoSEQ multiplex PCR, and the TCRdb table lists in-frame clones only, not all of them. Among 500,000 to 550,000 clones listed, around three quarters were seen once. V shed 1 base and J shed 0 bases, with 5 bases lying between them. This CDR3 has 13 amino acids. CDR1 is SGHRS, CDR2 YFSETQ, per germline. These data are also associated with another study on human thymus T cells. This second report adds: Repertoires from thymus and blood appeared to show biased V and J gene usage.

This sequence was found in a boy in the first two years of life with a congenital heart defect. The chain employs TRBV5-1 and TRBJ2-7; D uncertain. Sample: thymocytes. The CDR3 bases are TGCGCCAGCAGCTTGTTGAGCTCCTACGAGCAGTACTTC. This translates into CASSLLSSYEQYF.